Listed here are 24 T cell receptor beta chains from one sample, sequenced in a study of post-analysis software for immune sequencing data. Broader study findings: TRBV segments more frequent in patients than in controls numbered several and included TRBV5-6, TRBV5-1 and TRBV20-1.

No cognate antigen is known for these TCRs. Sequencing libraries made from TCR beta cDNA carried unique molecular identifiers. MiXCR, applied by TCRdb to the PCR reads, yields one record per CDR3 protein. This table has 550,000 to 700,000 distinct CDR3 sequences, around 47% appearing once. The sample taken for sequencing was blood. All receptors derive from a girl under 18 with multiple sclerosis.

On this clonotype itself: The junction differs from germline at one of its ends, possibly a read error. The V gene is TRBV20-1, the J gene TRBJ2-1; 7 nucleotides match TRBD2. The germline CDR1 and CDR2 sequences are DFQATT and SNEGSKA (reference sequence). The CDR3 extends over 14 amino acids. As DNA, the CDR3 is TGCAATGCTTGGATTCGCGGGGGTGGGTATGAGCAGTTCTTC. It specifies CNAWIRGGGYEQFF.

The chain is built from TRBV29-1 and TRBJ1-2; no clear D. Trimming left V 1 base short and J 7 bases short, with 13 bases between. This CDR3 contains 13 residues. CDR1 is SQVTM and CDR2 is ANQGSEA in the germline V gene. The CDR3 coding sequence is TGCAGCGTTGAAGTGCAAGGGCTCTGTGGCTACACCTTC. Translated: CSVEVQGLCGYTF.

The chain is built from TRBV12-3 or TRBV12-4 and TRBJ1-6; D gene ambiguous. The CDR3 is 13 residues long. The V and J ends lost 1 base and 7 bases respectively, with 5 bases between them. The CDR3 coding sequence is TGTGCCAGCAGTTTAGTAGGGAATTCACCCCTCCACTTT. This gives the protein CASSLVGNSPLHF.

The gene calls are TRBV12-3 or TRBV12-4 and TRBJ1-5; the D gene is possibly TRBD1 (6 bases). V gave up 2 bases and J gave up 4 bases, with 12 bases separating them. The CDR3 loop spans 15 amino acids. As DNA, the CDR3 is TGTGCCAGCAGTTTACGGCCGGGGACAAATCAGCCCCAGCATTTT. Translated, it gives CASSLRPGTNQPQHF.

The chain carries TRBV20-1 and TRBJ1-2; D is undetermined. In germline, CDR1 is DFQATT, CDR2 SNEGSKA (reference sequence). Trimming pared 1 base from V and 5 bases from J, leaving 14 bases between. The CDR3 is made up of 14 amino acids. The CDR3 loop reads CSARGGSRKYGYTF. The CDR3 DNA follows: TGCAGTGCTAGAGGAGGCAGTAGAAAGTATGGCTACACCTTC.

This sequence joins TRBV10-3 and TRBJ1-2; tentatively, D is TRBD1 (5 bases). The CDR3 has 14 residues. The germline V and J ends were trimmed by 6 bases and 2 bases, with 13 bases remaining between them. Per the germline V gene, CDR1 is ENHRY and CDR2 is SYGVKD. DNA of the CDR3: TGTGCCATCAGGATCGGGACGGGGAACTATGGCTACACCTTC. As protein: CAIRIGTGNYGYTF.

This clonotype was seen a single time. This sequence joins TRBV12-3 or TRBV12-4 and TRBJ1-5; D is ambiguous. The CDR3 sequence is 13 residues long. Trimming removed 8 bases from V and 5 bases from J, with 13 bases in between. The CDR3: CASGPRTDQPQHF. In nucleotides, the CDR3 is TGTGCCAGCGGCCCTAGGACGGATCAGCCCCAGCATTTT.

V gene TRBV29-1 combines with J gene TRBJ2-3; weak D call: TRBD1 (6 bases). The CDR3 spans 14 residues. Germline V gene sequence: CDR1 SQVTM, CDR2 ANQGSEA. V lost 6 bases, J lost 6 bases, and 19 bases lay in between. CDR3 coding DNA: TGCAGCGTACAGGGAGTCTCGTTAGTGGATACGCAGTATTTT. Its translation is CSVQGVSLVDTQYF.

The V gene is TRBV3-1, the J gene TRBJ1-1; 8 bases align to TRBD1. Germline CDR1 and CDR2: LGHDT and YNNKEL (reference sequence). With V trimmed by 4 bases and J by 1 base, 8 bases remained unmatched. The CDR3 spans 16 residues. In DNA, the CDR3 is TGTGCCAGCAGCCGAGGGACAGGAGAGAAGAACACTGAAGCTTTCTTT. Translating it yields CASSRGTGEKNTEAFF.

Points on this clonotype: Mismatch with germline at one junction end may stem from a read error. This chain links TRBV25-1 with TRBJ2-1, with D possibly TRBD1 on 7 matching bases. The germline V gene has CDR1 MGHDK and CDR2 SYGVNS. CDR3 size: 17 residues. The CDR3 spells CASGFLSEGAGYNGQFF. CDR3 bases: TGTGCCAGCGGATTCCTCTCGGAGGGGGCAGGGTACAATGGGCAGTTCTTC.

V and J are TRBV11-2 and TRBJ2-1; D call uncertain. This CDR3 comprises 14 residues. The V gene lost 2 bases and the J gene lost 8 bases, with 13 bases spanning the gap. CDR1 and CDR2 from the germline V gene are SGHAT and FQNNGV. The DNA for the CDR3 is TGTGCCAGCAGCTTACTGGCGGTTGGGGATGAGCAGTTCTTC. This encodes CASSLLAVGDEQFF.

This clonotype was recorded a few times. The CDR3 reads CASSDISGGAFNEQFF. The CDR3 DNA follows: TGTGCCAGCAGTGATATTAGCGGGGGGGCCTTTAATGAGCAGTTCTTC. The chain combines TRBV27 with TRBJ2-1, with 11 bases that match TRBD2. In germline, CDR1 is MNHEY, CDR2 SMNVEV (reference sequence). CDR3 size: 16 residues. The V segment lost 5 bases and the J segment 7 bases; nucleotides outside the gene matches: 10.

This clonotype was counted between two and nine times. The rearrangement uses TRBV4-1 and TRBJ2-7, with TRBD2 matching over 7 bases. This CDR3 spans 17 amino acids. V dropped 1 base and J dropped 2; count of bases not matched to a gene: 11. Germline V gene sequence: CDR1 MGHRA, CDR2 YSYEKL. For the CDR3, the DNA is TGCGCCAGCAGCCAAGCCCTCTCTAGTGGGAGGGCCTACGAGCAGTACTTC. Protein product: CASSQALSSGRAYEQYF.

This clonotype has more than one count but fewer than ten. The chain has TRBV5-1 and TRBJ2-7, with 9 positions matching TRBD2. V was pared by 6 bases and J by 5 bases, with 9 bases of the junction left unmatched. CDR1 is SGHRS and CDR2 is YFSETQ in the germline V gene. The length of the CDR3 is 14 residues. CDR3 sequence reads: CASNPLAGNDEQYF. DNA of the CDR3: TGCGCCAGCAATCCGCTAGCGGGGAACGACGAGCAGTACTTC.

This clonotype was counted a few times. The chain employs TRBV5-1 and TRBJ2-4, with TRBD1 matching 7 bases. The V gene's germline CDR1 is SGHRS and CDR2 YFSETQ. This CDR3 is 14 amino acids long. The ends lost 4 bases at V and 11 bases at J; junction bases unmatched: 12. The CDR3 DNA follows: TGCGCCAGCAGCCCCGACAGGGCCCTTTCTCTTCAGTACTTC. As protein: CASSPDRALSLQYF.

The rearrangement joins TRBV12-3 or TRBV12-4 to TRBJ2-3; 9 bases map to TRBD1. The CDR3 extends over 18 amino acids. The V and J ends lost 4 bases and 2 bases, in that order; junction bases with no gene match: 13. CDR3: CASSSTYQDRGDTDTQYF. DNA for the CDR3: TGTGCCAGCAGTTCCACCTACCAGGACAGGGGTGACACAGATACGCAGTATTTT.

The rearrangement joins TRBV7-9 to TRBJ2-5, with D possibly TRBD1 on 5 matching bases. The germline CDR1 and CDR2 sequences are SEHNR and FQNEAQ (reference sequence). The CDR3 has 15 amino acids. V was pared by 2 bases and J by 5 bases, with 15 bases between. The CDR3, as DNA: TGTGCCAGCAGCTTAAACTCAGGGTACAGGGAGACCCAGTACTTC. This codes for CASSLNSGYRETQYF.

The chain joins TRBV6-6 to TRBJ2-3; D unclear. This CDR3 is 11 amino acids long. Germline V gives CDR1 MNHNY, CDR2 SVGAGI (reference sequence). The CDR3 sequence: CVGTYRDTQYF. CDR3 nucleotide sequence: TGTGTCGGCACGTACCGGGATACGCAGTATTTT.

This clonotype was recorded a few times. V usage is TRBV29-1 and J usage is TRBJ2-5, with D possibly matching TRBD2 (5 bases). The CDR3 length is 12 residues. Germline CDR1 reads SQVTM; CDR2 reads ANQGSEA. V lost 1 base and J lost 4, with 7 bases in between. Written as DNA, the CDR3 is TGCAGCGTTGAAGGACTAACAGAGACCCAGTACTTC. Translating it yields CSVEGLTETQYF.

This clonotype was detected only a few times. The CDR3: CSVESRGETQYF. CDR3 sequence (DNA): TGCAGCGTTGAAAGCCGGGGAGAGACCCAGTACTTC. The gene calls are TRBV29-1 and TRBJ2-5; D is possibly TRBD2 (5 bases). CDR3 length equals 12 residues. Germline V gene sequence: CDR1 SQVTM, CDR2 ANQGSEA. The ends were cut back, 2 bases at V and 4 bases at J, with 8 bases in the middle.

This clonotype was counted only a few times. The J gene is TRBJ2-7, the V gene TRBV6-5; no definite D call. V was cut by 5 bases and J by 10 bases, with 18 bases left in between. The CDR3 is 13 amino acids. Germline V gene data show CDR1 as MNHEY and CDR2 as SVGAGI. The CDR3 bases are TGTGCCAGCAGTCCCACCCAATCGGCGGCCCAGTACTTC. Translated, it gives CASSPTQSAAQYF.

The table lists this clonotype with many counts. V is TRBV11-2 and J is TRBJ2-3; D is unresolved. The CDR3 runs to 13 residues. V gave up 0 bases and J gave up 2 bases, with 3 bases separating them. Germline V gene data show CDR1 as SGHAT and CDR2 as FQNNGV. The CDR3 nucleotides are TGTGCCAGCAGCTTAGAGCCCACAGATACGCAGTATTTT. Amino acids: CASSLEPTDTQYF.

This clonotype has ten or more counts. CDR3 protein: CASGHRGLEQYF. The CDR3 nucleotides are TGTGCCAGCGGACACAGGGGGCTCGAGCAGTACTTC. This chain links TRBV6-6 with TRBJ2-7, with 9 bases aligning to TRBD1. CDR3 size: 12 residues. V shed 8 bases and J 6 bases; nucleotides not matched to a gene: 5. In germline, CDR1 is MNHNY, CDR2 SVGAGI (reference sequence).

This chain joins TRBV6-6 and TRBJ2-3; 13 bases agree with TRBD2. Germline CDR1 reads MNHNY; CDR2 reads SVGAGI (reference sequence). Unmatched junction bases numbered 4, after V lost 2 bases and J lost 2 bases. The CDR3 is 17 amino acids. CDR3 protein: CASSYPGLAGNTDTQYF. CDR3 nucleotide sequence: TGTGCCAGCAGTTACCCGGGACTAGCGGGGAACACAGATACGCAGTATTTT.